Below, one T cell receptor (beta chain) is given with its context. What it recognizes is unknown. Only one base separates this from a far larger clonotype, so it likely reflects a read error. The germline V gene encodes CDR1 SEHNR and CDR2 FQNEAQ (reference sequence). The CDR3 runs to 8 residues. Arm-PCR of CDR3 regions and iRepertoire HTBI primers were used to build TCR beta libraries. TCRdb re-derived calls from the multiplex PCR reads in MiXCR, one entry per CDR3 protein. Of hundreds of thousands of distinct CDR3 sequences in the sample, 15% were seen once. This entry comes from a study of regulatory T cells in long-lasting Graves disease. Study observations and caveats: Accuracy may have suffered from the small sample size.

Noted time point: newly diagnosed GD, antithyroid drugs for less than 3 months. PBMC-extracted RNA yielded the TCR library. A further study also used this sample, focusing on T cells in Graves' hyperthyroidism and ophthalmopathy.

The chain uses TRBV7-9 and TRBJ2-1; D unresolved. Judging by the DNA end, TRBJ2-3 fits better; the J call may be wrong. Sequences were derived from peripheral blood mononuclear cells (PBMCs), sampled at new diagnosis, from a patient treated with antithyroid drugs. The clonotype comes from a woman between 40 and 55 years old with Graves disease. CDR3 DNA sequence: TGTGCTTCAGGTACGCAGTATTTT. Its protein is CASGTQYF.